These 11 T cell receptor beta chains came from one sample sequenced in a study of blood T cell repertoires in COVID-19. Method: immunoSEQ multiplex PCR; TCRdb's copy keeps in-frame clones and lacks some. The sample shows approximately 300,000 clones, 80% to 95% of them seen only once. The sample comprised peripheral blood. The receptors were sampled from a woman aged 30 to 39 with COVID-19, enrolled during active disease.

The sample holds one count of this clone. The gene calls are TRBV2 and TRBJ1-1; a weak D match, TRBD1 (5 bases). Germline-derived CDR1 and CDR2 are SNHLY and FYNNEI. This CDR3 contains 15 residues. The V and J ends lost 5 bases and 4 bases respectively, with 17 bases between them. The CDR3 region has the DNA TGTGCCAGCAGTTTAAGGGGCCCGTCATCCACTGAAGCTTTCTTT. Translated: CASSLRGPSSTEAFF.

The chain recombines TRBV3-1 (or the pseudogene TRBV3-2) with TRBJ2-7, with a possible D match to TRBD2 (5 bases). There are 15 residues in the CDR3. Germline loops: CDR1 LGHDT, CDR2 YNNKEL (reference sequence). V was cut by 2 bases and J by 3 bases, with 14 bases left in between. The chain's CDR3 is CASSQPVGLVYEQYF. The CDR3 DNA sequence: TGTGCCAGCAGCCAACCCGTCGGACTGGTCTACGAGCAGTACTTC.

This chain connects TRBV24-1 to TRBJ2-5, with 7 bases matching TRBD1. This CDR3 has 15 residues. V dropped 2 bases and J dropped 0; count of bases not matched to a gene: 2. Per germline, CDR1 KGHDR and CDR2 SFDVKD. The CDR3 is CATSDSGTDQETQYF. In DNA form, the CDR3 reads TGTGCCACCAGTGATTCAGGGACAGACCAAGAGACCCAGTACTTC.

CDR3 nucleotides: TGTGCCAGCAGCCGAGCAGGGGCCCGGAATGAAAAACTGTTTTTT. Amino acid sequence: CASSRAGARNEKLFF. The chain combines TRBV7-6 with TRBJ1-4, with D perhaps TRBD1 (6 bases). The V gene's germline CDR1 is SGHVS and CDR2 FNYEAQ. Trimming shortened V by 5 bases and J by 5 bases, and 15 bases separated the two germline ends. This CDR3 has 15 residues.

The rearrangement links TRBV12-5 to TRBJ2-2; TRBD1 aligns across 10 bases. Unmatched junction bases numbered 1, after V lost 2 bases and J lost 4 bases. The CDR3 loop spans 15 amino acids. Per germline, CDR1 LGHNT and CDR2 FRNRAP. CDR3 region: CASGLWTGGTGELFF. The CDR3 DNA follows: TGTGCTAGTGGTTTGTGGACAGGGGGCACCGGGGAGCTGTTTTTT.

The gene calls are TRBV28 and TRBJ2-1; possibly TRBD1 for D (6 bases). CDR1 is MDHEN and CDR2 is SYDVKM in the germline V gene. The CDR3 loop spans 14 amino acids. The V end was cut by 5 bases, the J end by 9 bases, with 17 bases between. CDR3 nucleotides: TGTGCCAGCAGTAGATTCGACAGGCCCATTGAGCAGTTCTTC. Amino acids: CASSRFDRPIEQFF.

This clone is a singleton in its sample. V is TRBV27 and J is TRBJ1-1; TRBD1 is a possible D gene (5 bases). CDR3 length: 15 residues. Between the trimmed V and J ends, which lost 7 bases and 4 bases, there was a span of 19 bases. Germline V lookup: CDR1 MNHEY, CDR2 SMNVEV (reference sequence). In nucleotides, the CDR3 is TGTGCCAGCAAACCGCAGGGCAGAAGAAGCACTGAAGCTTTCTTT. This gives the protein CASKPQGRRSTEAFF.

V gene TRBV18 combines with J gene TRBJ1-1, with D possibly being TRBD1 (6 bases). V lost 5 bases and J lost 0, with 10 bases in between. Looked up from germline, CDR1 is KGHSH and CDR2 is LQKENI. The CDR3 runs 14 residues. The chain's CDR3 is CASSSDRMNTEAFF. The CDR3 coding sequence is TGTGCCAGCTCATCCGACAGGATGAACACTGAAGCTTTCTTT.

The gene calls are TRBV4-1 and TRBJ2-7; 10 bases are a match to TRBD1. V was clipped by 4 bases and J by 3 bases; unmatched bases: 3. This CDR3 has 14 amino acids. Germline CDR1 is MGHRA and CDR2 is YSYEKL. For the CDR3, the DNA is TGCGCCAGCAGCCGAGACAGGGGGCACTACGAGCAGTACTTC. Protein sequence: CASSRDRGHYEQYF.

J is TRBJ2-7 and V is TRBV4-2; 8 bases match TRBD1. V gave up 8 bases and J gave up 2 bases; unmatched junction bases: 11. Germline assignment: CDR1 LGHNA and CDR2 YNFKEQ. The CDR3 covers 15 residues. CDR3 DNA: TGTGCCAGCTCCCCCCAGCCGGGACAGGCCTACGAGCAGTACTTC. It encodes CASSPQPGQAYEQYF.

This chain links TRBV4-1 with TRBJ2-1; D gene uncertain. The CDR3 sequence is 18 residues long. Germline V gene sequence: CDR1 MGHRA, CDR2 YSYEKL. V was pared by 1 base and J by 1 base, with 17 bases between. In nucleotides, the CDR3 is TGCGCCAGCAGCCAAGGCCTCGTGGCTACTATGTCCTACAATGAGCAGTTCTTC. Its protein product is CASSQGLVATMSYNEQFF.